The 13 T cell receptor beta chains below were found in one sample sequenced in a study of human T cells and chemical hapten exposure. TCRdb analysed the RACE reads with MiXCR anew, one entry per CDR3 protein. The sample shows 40,000 to 45,000 distinct CDR3 sequences, about 8.9% of them seen only once. As for time point: patch test 2, 6 weeks after DPC sensitization. Treatment noted: therapeutic diphenylcyclopropenone sensitization with weekly scalp DPC. Specimen: whole blood, collected in connection with sensitization to the hapten diphenylcyclopropenone (DPC). The receptors derive from a woman between 40 and 55 years old with alopecia areata. Some clones in this sample may be carry-over from other donors' samples.

This clonotype was seen many times. The chain recombines TRBV7-2 with TRBJ2-5, with D possibly TRBD2 on 6 matching bases. Per germline, CDR1 SGHTA and CDR2 FQGNSA. The CDR3 has 13 amino acids. Trimming removed 2 bases at V and 4 bases at J, with 8 bases between. CDR3 sequence (DNA): TGTGCCAGCAGCTTAACTAGCCCAGAGACCCAGTACTTC. Protein: CASSLTSPETQYF.

In this sample, this clonotype turned up a few times. This chain's CDR3 is CASSQKGTANTEAFF. In DNA form, the CDR3 reads TGTGCCAGCAGCCAAAAGGGGACAGCGAACACTGAAGCTTTCTTT. V is TRBV3-1 and J is TRBJ1-1, with 7 bases matching TRBD1. The CDR3 extends over 15 amino acids. Germline lookup yields CDR1 LGHDT and CDR2 YNNKEL (reference sequence). Trimming removed 2 bases from V and 1 base from J; junction bases left unmatched: 4.

This clonotype was recorded many times. The chain recombines TRBV25-1 with TRBJ2-5; D possibly corresponds to TRBD1 (7 bases). The CDR3 is 15 residues long. The germline CDR1 and CDR2 sequences are MGHDK and SYGVNS. Deletions cut 2 bases from V and 5 bases from J, with 15 bases between. CDR3 loop: CASSEAKGAGETQYF. DNA for the CDR3: TGTGCCAGCAGTGAAGCCAAGGGGGCGGGGGAGACCCAGTACTTC.

A remark on this clonotype: This sequence may be a read error, since a much larger clone differs from it by one base. The chain recombines TRBV7-9 with TRBJ2-1, with 8 bases that match TRBD2. Losses at the gene ends were 5 bases for V and 6 bases for J; bases not matched to a gene: 9. CDR1 is SEHNR and CDR2 is FQNEAQ in the germline V gene (reference sequence). The CDR3 covers 15 residues. CDR3 amino acids: CASSPSGGPINEQFF. The DNA for the CDR3 is TGTGCCAGCAGCCCCTCGGGGGGGCCTATCAATGAGCAGTTCTTC. Full variable domain (remainder filled in from reference TRBV7-9 and TRBJ2-1): DTGVSQNPRHKITKRGQNVTFRCDPISEHNRLYWYRQTLGQGPEFLTYFQNEAQLEKSRLLSDRFSAERPKGSFSTLEIQRTEQGDSAMYLCASSPSGGPINEQFFGPGTRLTVL.

This clonotype was detected many times. V and J are TRBV9 and TRBJ2-3; 11 bases map to TRBD2. Germline CDR1 and CDR2: SGDLS and YYNGEE. The CDR3 totals 19 residues. J lost 1 base, V lost 3 bases, and 13 bases had no gene match. The CDR3 reads CASSGHGASGGSRTDTQYF. The CDR3 DNA sequence: TGTGCCAGCAGCGGACACGGAGCTAGCGGGGGGAGTCGCACAGATACGCAGTATTTT. Full variable domain (rest looked up from reference TRBV9 and TRBJ2-3): DSGVTQTPKHLITATGQRVTLRCSPRSGDLSVYWYQQSLDQGLQFLIQYYNGEERAKGNILERFSAQQFPDLHSELNLSSLELGDSALYFCASSGHGASGGSRTDTQYFGPGTRLTVL.

This clonotype appeared a few times. The genes are TRBV20-1 and TRBJ2-1; 9 bases line up with TRBD2. The germline V gene encodes CDR1 DFQATT and CDR2 SNEGSKA (reference sequence). V shed 8 bases, J shed 9 bases, and the junction held 8 bases outside the gene matches. The length of the CDR3 is 12 residues. The CDR3 sequence: CSPGLALGEQFF. The CDR3, as DNA: TGCAGTCCGGGACTAGCTCTGGGTGAGCAGTTCTTC.

At least ten counts were recorded for this clonotype. This chain links TRBV20-1 with TRBJ1-5; D is possibly TRBD1 (6 bases). Germline CDR1 is DFQATT and CDR2 is SNEGSKA (reference sequence). This CDR3 has 13 residues. V shed 6 bases and J shed 4 bases, with 13 bases lying between them. CDR3 sequence: CSAQGGMNQPQHF. DNA of the CDR3: TGCAGTGCCCAAGGGGGGATGAATCAGCCCCAGCATTTT.

The chain carries TRBV3-1 and TRBJ2-7; D possibly corresponds to TRBD1 (6 bases). Germline CDR1 LGHDT, CDR2 YNNKEL (reference sequence). This CDR3 spans 14 amino acids. Trimming stripped 0 bases from V and 2 bases from J, with 8 bases between. In DNA form, the CDR3 reads TGTGCCAGCAGCCAAGACAGGGGCCCCTACGAGCAGTACTTC. It codes for CASSQDRGPYEQYF.

CDR3 in DNA: TGTGCCAGCAGTGCTGCGACAGGGGCGGGGACTGAAGCTTTCTTT. Protein product: CASSAATGAGTEAFF. The J gene is TRBJ1-1, the V gene TRBV28; 8 bases match TRBD1. This CDR3 has 15 residues. CDR1 and CDR2 (germline): MDHEN, SYDVKM. With V trimmed by 5 bases and J by 5 bases, 10 bases remained unmatched.

The CDR3 region is CASSYSPRTQYF. DNA for the CDR3: TGTGCCAGCAGTTACTCTCCCAGGACCCAGTACTTC. The chain employs TRBV6-2 or TRBV6-3 and TRBJ2-5; D is ambiguous. The germline V gene has CDR1 MNHEY and CDR2 SVGEGT. The CDR3 is 12 residues long. V shed 0 bases and J shed 7 bases, with 6 bases lying between them.

This clonotype was recorded at least ten times. V and J are TRBV4-2 and TRBJ2-2; D is possibly TRBD2 (5 bases). CDR1 is LGHNA and CDR2 is YNFKEQ in the germline V gene. CDR3 length: 15 residues. Trimming took 1 base from V and 6 from J, leaving 12 bases between them. CDR3 amino acids: CASSQVRGSPGELFF. CDR3 bases: TGTGCCAGCAGCCAAGTACGGGGTTCACCCGGGGAGCTGTTTTTT.

In its sample, this clonotype was seen many times. J is TRBJ2-7 and V is TRBV29-1; 12 positions agree with TRBD2. The CDR3 is made up of 13 amino acids. CDR1 SQVTM and CDR2 ANQGSEA come from the germline V gene. Losses at the gene ends were 6 bases for V and 6 bases for J; bases not matched to a gene: 6. The CDR3 bases are TGCAGCGTGGCTAGCGGGGGGGAGGTCGAGCAGTACTTC. Residues: CSVASGGEVEQYF.

This clonotype has a handful of counts. The chain employs TRBV29-1 and TRBJ2-3, with 7 bases fitting TRBD2. The CDR3 contains 12 residues. J lost 3 bases, V lost 7 bases, and 4 bases had no gene match. CDR1 is SQVTM and CDR2 is ANQGSEA in the germline V gene. CDR3 protein: CSGTSWTDTQYF. CDR3 DNA: TGCAGCGGGACTAGTTGGACAGATACGCAGTATTTT.